This TCR beta chain was identified in a study of beta chain features in type 1 diabetes. Study in general: All samples yielded 107,917,701 examined sorted cells.

The germline CDR1 and CDR2 sequences are SGHDN and FVKESK. J was trimmed by 3 bases and V by 0 bases; bases with no gene match: 1. The CDR3 is made up of 14 amino acids. General observations from the study: Within the patient group, naive, central memory and Treg TCRB repertoires appeared more similar to each other than within healthy donors.

Many counts were recorded for this clone. As yet, its antigen is unknown. Reverse transcription of all isolated RNA meant that expressed TCRB transcripts were sequenced. The read count averaged about 3.6 million across naive, central memory and regulatory T cell samples. Method: immunoSEQ multiplex PCR; TCRdb's copy keeps in-frame clones and lacks some. The data contain about 130,000 clones, approximately 9.2% of them singletons. The chain has TRBV14 and TRBJ2-7, with 8 bases matching TRBD1. The sequence derives from a man younger than 30 in good health. The sample comprised central memory CD4+ T cells from blood. The CDR3 nucleotides are TGTGCCAGCAGCCAAGACAGGGGGCACTACGAGCAGTACTTC. It yields the protein CASSQDRGHYEQYF.